This record covers a single T cell receptor (beta chain). The target antigen is unknown. V shed 5 bases and J 7 bases; nucleotides not matched to a gene: 10. The CDR3 length is 15 residues. Germline CDR1 reads SGHAT; CDR2 reads FQNNGV. TCRdb's table, derived via immunoSEQ multiplex PCR, lists solely in-frame clones and lacks some. The sample yields about 82,000 clones, 65% to 90% seen once. The data were obtained in a study of a mutant IDH1 vaccine in newly diagnosed glioma. Time point defined: week 23, last vaccination. With topical imiquimod, each dose of the vaccine consisted of 300 ug of mutant IDH1 20-mer peptide.

The input for sequencing was PBMCs, taken from a glioma patient whose treatment included an IDH1 peptide vaccine. The TCR comes from a man under 40 with glioma. Some clones in this sample may be carry-over from other donors' samples. J is TRBJ1-2 and V is TRBV11-2; 10 nucleotides agree with TRBD1. In nucleotides, the CDR3 is TGTGCCAGCAGCCCACTAGGGACAGGGGTCGGTGGCTACACCTTC. This sequence encodes CASSPLGTGVGGYTF.